This T cell receptor beta chain was observed in a study of T-cell reconstitution after alpha-beta-depleted transplantation in children. Points from the study as a whole: Diversity of TCRbeta at day 60 was high in some patients, arising from surviving recipient T cells and thymic progenitors. T cells produced anew were the main source of T-cell counts and diversity one year after transplant.

This clonotype was observed a handful of times. Its antigen is unknown. Unique molecular identifiers tagged the TCRbeta library. MiXCR, run by TCRdb on the PCR reads, gives a single entry per CDR3 protein. The table lists about 460,000 distinct CDR3 sequences, roughly 10% of them singletons. This CDR3 region has 16 residues. The trim removed 4 bases at V and 6 bases at J, leaving 11 bases unmatched. The TCR was taken from a female patient younger than 10 who had a stem cell transplant for aplastic anemia, so the T cells may come from the graft donor. The V and J genes are TRBV12-3 or TRBV12-4 and TRBJ2-1; 8 nucleotides align to TRBD2. The sequenced sample was PBMCs, mostly from graft donor cells, obtained 180 days after TCRalphabeta/CD19-depleted stem cell transplant. The CDR3 nucleotides are TGTGCCAGCAGTTGGACGGGACTAGGTCCTCCCAATGAGCAGTTCTTC. This translates into CASSWTGLGPPNEQFF.